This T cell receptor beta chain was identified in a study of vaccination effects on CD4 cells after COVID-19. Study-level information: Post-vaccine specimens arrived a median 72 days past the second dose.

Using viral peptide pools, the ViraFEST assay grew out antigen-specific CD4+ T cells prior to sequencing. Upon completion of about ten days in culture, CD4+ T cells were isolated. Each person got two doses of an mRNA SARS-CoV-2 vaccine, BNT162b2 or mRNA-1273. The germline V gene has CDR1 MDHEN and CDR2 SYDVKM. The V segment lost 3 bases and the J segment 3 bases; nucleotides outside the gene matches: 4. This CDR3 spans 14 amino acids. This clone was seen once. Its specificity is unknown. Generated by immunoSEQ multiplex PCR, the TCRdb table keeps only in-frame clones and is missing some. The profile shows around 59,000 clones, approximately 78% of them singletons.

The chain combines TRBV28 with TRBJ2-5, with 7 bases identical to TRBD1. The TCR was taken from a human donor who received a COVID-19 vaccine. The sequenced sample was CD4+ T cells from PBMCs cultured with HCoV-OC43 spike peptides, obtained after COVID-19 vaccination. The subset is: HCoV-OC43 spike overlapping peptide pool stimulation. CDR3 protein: CASSLWDSEETQYF. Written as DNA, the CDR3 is TGTGCCAGCAGTTTGTGGGACAGTGAAGAGACCCAGTACTTC. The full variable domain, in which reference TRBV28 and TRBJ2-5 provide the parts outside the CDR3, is DVKVTQSSRYLVKRTGEKVFLECVQDMDHENMFWYRQDPGLGLRLIYFSYDVKMKEKGDIPEGYSVSREKKERFSLILESASTNQTSMYLCASSLWDSEETQYFGPGTRLLVL.